A selection of T cell receptor beta chains follows, all from one sample in a study of blood T cell repertoires in COVID-19. Generated by immunoSEQ multiplex PCR, the TCRdb table keeps only in-frame clones and is missing some. The sample includes hundreds of thousands of clones, about nine tenths of them seen just once. Sequences were obtained from peripheral blood. The receptors come from a woman in her twenties or thirties with COVID-19, enrolled during active disease. CDR3s include the opening cysteine and the closing phenylalanine or tryptophan. Each record gives: CDR3 DNA, CDR3 protein, clone size, D gene, V gene, J gene. A D gene is named only where the DNA matches it firmly. The size entry is marked missing in some rows and otherwise reads once, few, many or a size class.

DNA: TGTGCCAGCACTAAGGGACAGGGAAACACCATATATTTT
CDR3: CASTKGQGNTIYF
size: -
D: TRBD1
V: TRBV5-6
J: TRBJ1-3

DNA: TGTGCCAGCAGTTTCACAGGGCAAACTGAAGCTTTCTTT
CDR3: CASSFTGQTEAFF
size: -
D: -
V: TRBV27
J: TRBJ1-1

DNA: TGCGCCAGCAGCTTGACCGGGACAGCACCCTATGGCTACACCTTC
CDR3: CASSLTGTAPYGYTF
size: -
D: TRBD1
V: TRBV5-1
J: TRBJ1-2

DNA: TGTGCCAGCAGCCGAGGGACAGGGGGCGCCAACACTGAAGCTTTCTTT
CDR3: CASSRGTGGANTEAFF
size: -
D: TRBD1
V: TRBV3-1/TRBV3-2
J: TRBJ1-1

DNA: TGTGCCAGCAAAGCGGCCCTGACTAGGAGGAATGAGCAGTTCTTC
CDR3: CASKAALTRRNEQFF
size: -
D: -
V: TRBV28
J: TRBJ2-1

DNA: TGCGCCAGCAGCCTGGCTACAGGGGAATGGGGGGAGCTGTTTTTT
CDR3: CASSLATGEWGELFF
size: -
D: TRBD1
V: TRBV4-1
J: TRBJ2-2

DNA: TGTGCCAGCAGCCAAGATAAGGTAGGACACGCGCGGGAGAACACTGAAGCTTTCTTT
CDR3: CASSQDKVGHARENTEAFF
size: -
D: -
V: TRBV3-1/TRBV3-2
J: TRBJ1-1

DNA: TGTGCCAGCAGTGAAAGCTTCTACAATGAGCAGTTCTTC
CDR3: CASSESFYNEQFF
size: -
D: -
V: TRBV2
J: TRBJ2-1

DNA: TGTGCCAGCAGCTTAGCGACGGGAGGGGGAGGTGGCTACACCTTC
CDR3: CASSLATGGGGGYTF
size: -
D: -
V: TRBV7-2
J: TRBJ1-2

DNA: TGTGCCACCAGTGAACGGACAGGGGATGGCTACACCTTC
CDR3: CATSERTGDGYTF
size: -
D: TRBD1
V: TRBV24-1
J: TRBJ1-2

DNA: TGTGCCAGTAGTCCCCCCGGGACAGGGTATGGCTACACCTTC
CDR3: CASSPPGTGYGYTF
size: -
D: TRBD1
V: TRBV19
J: TRBJ1-2

DNA: TGTGCCAGCAGCGAACAGGCTGGGGCCAACGTCCTGACTTTC
CDR3: CASSEQAGANVLTF
size: -
D: -
V: TRBV7-9
J: TRBJ2-6

DNA: TGTGCCAGCAGTTATAGAGGTGAGGGGGATAATTCACCCCTCCACTTT
CDR3: CASSYRGEGDNSPLHF
size: -
D: -
V: TRBV6-5
J: TRBJ1-6

DNA: TGTGCCAGCAGTTATGGACAGGGCGGAATTTATGGCTACACCTTC
CDR3: CASSYGQGGIYGYTF
size: once
D: TRBD1
V: TRBV6-5
J: TRBJ1-2

DNA: TGTGCCAGCAGCTTGGGGGGAGTAAACGGTGCCACTGAAGCTTTCTTT
CDR3: CASSLGGVNGATEAFF
size: once
D: -
V: TRBV5-5
J: TRBJ1-1

DNA: TGTGCCAGCAGTGACGGACAGGGGGCTTCACCCCTCCACTTT
CDR3: CASSDGQGASPLHF
size: -
D: TRBD1
V: TRBV6-4
J: TRBJ1-6

DNA: TGCGCCAGCAGCCAACCCAGCGGGGGGGCCTACGGGGAGCTGTTTTTT
CDR3: CASSQPSGGAYGELFF
size: once
D: TRBD2
V: TRBV4-1
J: TRBJ2-2

DNA: TGTGCCAGCAGGCATCAGGGGGCAGGTCAGCCCCAGCATTTT
CDR3: CASRHQGAGQPQHF
size: once
D: TRBD1
V: TRBV2
J: TRBJ1-5

DNA: TGTGCCAGCAGTGAGACAAACTACAATGAGCAGTTCTTC
CDR3: CASSETNYNEQFF
size: -
D: -
V: TRBV6-1
J: TRBJ2-1

DNA: TGCGCCAGCAGCCTCAATAATTCACCCCTCCACTTT
CDR3: CASSLNNSPLHF
size: -
D: -
V: TRBV4-3
J: TRBJ1-6

DNA: TGTGCCAGCTCACCACGCACAGGGACCGGGGAGCTGTTTTTT
CDR3: CASSPRTGTGELFF
size: -
D: -
V: TRBV18
J: TRBJ2-2

DNA: TGTGCCAGCAGCCCTGACGAGGGACAGACCGGGGAGCTGTTTTTT
CDR3: CASSPDEGQTGELFF
size: -
D: TRBD1
V: TRBV11-2
J: TRBJ2-2

DNA: TGCGCCAGCAGCTTGGAGGCGGATGAAGCTTTCTTT
CDR3: CASSLEADEAFF
size: -
D: -
V: TRBV5-1
J: TRBJ1-1

DNA: TGCAGTGCCCAAGAGGCTGGTGGCTACACCTTC
CDR3: CSAQEAGGYTF
size: -
D: -
V: TRBV20-1
J: TRBJ1-2

DNA: TGTGCCAGCAGTGAGGGAGGGGCTGAAGCTTTCTTT
CDR3: CASSEGGAEAFF
size: -
D: -
V: TRBV2
J: TRBJ1-1

DNA: TGCGCCAGCAGCTTGACAGCAGGCACTGAAGCTTTCTTT
CDR3: CASSLTAGTEAFF
size: -
D: -
V: TRBV5-1
J: TRBJ1-1

DNA: TGTGCCACCAGTGATTTGGACAGGAGCTCCAATGAGCAGTTCTTC
CDR3: CATSDLDRSSNEQFF
size: -
D: -
V: TRBV24-1
J: TRBJ2-1

DNA: TGTGCCAGCGGGAACGGGGGACTCGAGCAGTACTTC
CDR3: CASGNGGLEQYF
size: many
D: -
V: TRBV2
J: TRBJ2-7